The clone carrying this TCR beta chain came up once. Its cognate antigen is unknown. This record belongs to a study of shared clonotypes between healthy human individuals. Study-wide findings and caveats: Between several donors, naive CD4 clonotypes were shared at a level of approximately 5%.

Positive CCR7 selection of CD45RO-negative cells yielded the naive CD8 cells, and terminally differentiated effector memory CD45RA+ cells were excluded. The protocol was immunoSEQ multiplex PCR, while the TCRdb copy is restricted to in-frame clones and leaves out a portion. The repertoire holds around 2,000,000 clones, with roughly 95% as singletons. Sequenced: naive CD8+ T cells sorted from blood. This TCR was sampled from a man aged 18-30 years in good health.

The CDR3 DNA follows: TGTGCCACCGACAGGGTGGGACTAGCGGGACTCTCCGATACGCAGTATTTT. It yields the protein CATDRVGLAGLSDTQYF. The chain links TRBV2 to TRBJ2-3; 13 nucleotides match TRBD2. The ends lost 10 bases at V and 6 bases at J; junction bases unmatched: 16. Germline V gene data show CDR1 as SNHLY and CDR2 as FYNNEI. CDR3 length: 17 amino acids. Full variable domain (missing parts from reference TRBV2 and TRBJ2-3): EPEVTQTPSHQVTQMGQEVILRCVPISNHLYFYWYRQILGQKVEFLVSFYNNEISEKSEIFDDQFSVERPDGSNFTLKIRSTKLEDSAMYFCATDRVGLAGLSDTQYFGPGTRLTVL.